This TCR beta chain emerged from a study of cytomegalovirus exposure and HLA in healthy donors. Study observations and caveats: Cytomegalovirus status, reportedly, was diagnosed with high specificity and sensitivity by the classifier. The study put under 200 TCR beta chains on its list as cytomegalovirus-associated. The authors confirmed in vitro that a few CMV-associated chains were specific for CMV antigens. Most TCR sequences were seen very rarely across donors, but some public TCRs occurred in many.

Germline V gives CDR1 SGHAT, CDR2 FQNNGV. V was pared by 5 bases and J by 2 bases, with 15 bases of the junction left unmatched. There are 17 residues in the CDR3. Measured with immunoSEQ multiplex PCR; TCRdb has only the in-frame clones, and not every one. Among roughly 150,000 clones, 70% to 90% were seen once, and the ten largest hold 4.5% to 7%. With regard to this clone: Its antigen is unidentified.

This TCR was sampled from a woman aged 25-40 years in good health and CMV-seronegative. The sequencing sample was made of PBMCs. The V call is TRBV11-2, the J call TRBJ2-7; TRBD1 matches at 7 bases. The CDR3 coding sequence is TGTGCCAGCAGCCTCAACTCGACAGGGAGAACCACCTACGAGCAGTACTTC. Translated, it gives CASSLNSTGRTTYEQYF.